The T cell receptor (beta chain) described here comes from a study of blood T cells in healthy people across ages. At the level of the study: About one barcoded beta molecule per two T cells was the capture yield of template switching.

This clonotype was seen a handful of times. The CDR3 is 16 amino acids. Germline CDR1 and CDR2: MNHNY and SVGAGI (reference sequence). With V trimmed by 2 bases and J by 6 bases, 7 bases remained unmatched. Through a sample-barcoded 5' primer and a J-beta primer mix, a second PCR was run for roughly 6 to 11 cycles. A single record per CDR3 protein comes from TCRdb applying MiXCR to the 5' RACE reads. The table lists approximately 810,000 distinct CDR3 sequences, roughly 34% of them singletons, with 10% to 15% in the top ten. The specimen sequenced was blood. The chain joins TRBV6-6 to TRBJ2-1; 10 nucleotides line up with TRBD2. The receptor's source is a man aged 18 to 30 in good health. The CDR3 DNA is TGTGCCAGCAGTTACGTTCTAGCGGGGGTCGGCAATGAGCAGTTCTTC. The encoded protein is CASSYVLAGVGNEQFF.